A single T cell receptor beta chain is shown here with its context. The antigen is not known. This CDR3 is built from 14 residues. Unmatched junction bases numbered 6, after V lost 1 base and J lost 6 bases. Germline values: CDR1 SGHTA, CDR2 FQGNSA. This specimen belongs to a study of cytomegalovirus exposure and HLA in healthy donors. Notes on the study in general: Within an earlier analysis, most TCR beta V segments proved productive either about 87% or about 30% of the time. From TCR beta sequences, most subjects' HLA-A and HLA-B alleles were reportedly predicted accurately. A later analysis linked a missense DCLRE1C variant to TCR beta V- and J-gene trimming.

Both 60 Vbeta primers and 13 Jbeta primers went into the PCR. Only in-frame clones appear in the TCRdb table, and some are missing; sequencing was by immunoSEQ multiplex PCR. Of more than 65,000 clones listed, around three quarters were seen once; the top ten hold around a fifth. The V gene is TRBV7-2, the J gene TRBJ2-7; 7 positions agree with TRBD1. The receptor's source is a woman aged 40 to 49 in good health and CMV-seropositive. Material: PBMCs. The CDR3 DNA reads TGTGCCAGCAGCTTAGGACAGGGTGGGGGCGAGCAGTACTTC. Translated, it gives CASSLGQGGGEQYF.